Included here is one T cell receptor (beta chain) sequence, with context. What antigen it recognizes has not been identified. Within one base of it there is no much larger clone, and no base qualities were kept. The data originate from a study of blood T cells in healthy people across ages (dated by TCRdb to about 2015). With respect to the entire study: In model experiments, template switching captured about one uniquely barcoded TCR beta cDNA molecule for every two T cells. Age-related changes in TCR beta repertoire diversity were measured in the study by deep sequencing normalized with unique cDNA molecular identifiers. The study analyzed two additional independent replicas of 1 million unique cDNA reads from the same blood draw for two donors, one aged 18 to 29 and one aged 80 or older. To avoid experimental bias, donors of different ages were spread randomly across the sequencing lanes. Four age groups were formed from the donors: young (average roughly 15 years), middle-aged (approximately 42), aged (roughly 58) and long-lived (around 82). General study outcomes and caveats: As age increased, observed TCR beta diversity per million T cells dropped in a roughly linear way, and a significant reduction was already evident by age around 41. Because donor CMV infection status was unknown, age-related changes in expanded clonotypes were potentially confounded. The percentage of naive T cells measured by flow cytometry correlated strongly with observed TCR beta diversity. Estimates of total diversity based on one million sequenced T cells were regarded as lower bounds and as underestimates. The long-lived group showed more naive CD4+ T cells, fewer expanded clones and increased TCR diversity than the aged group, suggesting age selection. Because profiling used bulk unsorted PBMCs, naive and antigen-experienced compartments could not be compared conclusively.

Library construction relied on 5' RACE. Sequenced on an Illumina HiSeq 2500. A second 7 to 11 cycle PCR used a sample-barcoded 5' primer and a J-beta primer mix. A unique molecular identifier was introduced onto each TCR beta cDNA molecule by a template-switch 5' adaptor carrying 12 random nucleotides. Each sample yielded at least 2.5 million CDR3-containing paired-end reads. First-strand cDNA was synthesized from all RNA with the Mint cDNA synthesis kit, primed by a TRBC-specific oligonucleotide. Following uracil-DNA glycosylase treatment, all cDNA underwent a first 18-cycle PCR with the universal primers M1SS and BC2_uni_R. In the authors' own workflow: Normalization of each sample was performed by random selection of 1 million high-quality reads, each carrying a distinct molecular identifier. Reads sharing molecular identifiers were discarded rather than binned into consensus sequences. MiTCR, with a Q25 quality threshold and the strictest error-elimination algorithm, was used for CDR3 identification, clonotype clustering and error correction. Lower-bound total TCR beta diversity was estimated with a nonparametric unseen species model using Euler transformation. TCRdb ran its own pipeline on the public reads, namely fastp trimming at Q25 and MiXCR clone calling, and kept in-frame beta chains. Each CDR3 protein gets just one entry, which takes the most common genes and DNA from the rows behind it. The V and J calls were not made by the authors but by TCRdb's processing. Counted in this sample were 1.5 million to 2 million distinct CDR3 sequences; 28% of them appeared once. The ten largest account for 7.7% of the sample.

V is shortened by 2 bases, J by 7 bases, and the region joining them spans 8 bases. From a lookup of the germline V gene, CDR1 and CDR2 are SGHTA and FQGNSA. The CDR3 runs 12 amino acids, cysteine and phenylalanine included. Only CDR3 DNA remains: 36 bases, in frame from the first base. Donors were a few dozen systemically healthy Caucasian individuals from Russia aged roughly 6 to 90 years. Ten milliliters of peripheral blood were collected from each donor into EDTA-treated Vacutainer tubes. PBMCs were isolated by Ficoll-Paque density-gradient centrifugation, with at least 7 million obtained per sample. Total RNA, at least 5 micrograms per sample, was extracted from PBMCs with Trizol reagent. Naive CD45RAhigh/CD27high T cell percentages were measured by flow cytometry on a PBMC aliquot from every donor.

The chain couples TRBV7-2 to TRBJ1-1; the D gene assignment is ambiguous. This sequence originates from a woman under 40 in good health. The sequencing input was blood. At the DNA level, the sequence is TGTGCCAGCAGCTTAACTCAATATGAAGCTTTCTTT. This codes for CASSLTQYEAFF.